Described below is a single T cell receptor (beta chain) sequence and its context. What it recognizes is unknown. Together with a sample-barcoded 5' primer, a J-beta primer mix was included in a second PCR lasting about 7 to 11 cycles. Through a template-switch adaptor with 12 random nucleotides, each cDNA molecule received a tag. TCRdb reanalysed the 5' RACE reads using MiXCR and keeps one entry per CDR3 protein. The sample holds roughly 1.9 million distinct CDR3 sequences, about 39% seen once. This specimen comes from a study of blood T cells in healthy people across ages. Study-level information: For every two T cells, template switching captured about one barcoded beta molecule.

The CDR3 extends over 12 amino acids. J lost 5 bases, V lost 8 bases, and 1 base had no gene match. Regarding the study as a whole: A roughly linear fall in TCR beta diversity per million T cells was seen with increasing age. Underestimates were what the diversity estimates from one million T cells were considered to be.

The sequencing input was blood. V usage is TRBV12-3 or TRBV12-4 and J usage is TRBJ2-5; 11 nucleotides line up with TRBD1. This TCR was sampled from a human donor in good health. CDR3 loop: CASGQGAETQYF. The CDR3 DNA sequence: TGTGCCAGCGGACAGGGGGCCGAGACCCAGTACTTC.